The 26 T cell receptor beta chains reported below all come from one sample, sequenced in a study of T cells in Graves' hyperthyroidism and ophthalmopathy. Amplified TCR beta CDR3 regions came from RNA transcripts. First-round RT-PCR targeting the TCR CDR3 was performed with the HTBI primer set. MiXCR, applied by TCRdb to the multiplex PCR reads, yields one record per CDR3 protein. The repertoire includes hundreds of thousands of distinct CDR3 sequences, less than 25% of them detected once, and under 35% sits in the top ten. The sample consisted of blood. Receptor source: a man aged 25-45 years with Graves' ophthalmopathy.

The chain links TRBV10-3 to TRBJ1-2, with 9 bases that match TRBD1. CDR3 size: 13 residues. Germline V gene lookup returns CDR1 ENHRY and CDR2 SYGVKD. After removal of 11 bases from V and 3 bases from J, the junction contained 7 bases not matched to a gene. The CDR3, as DNA: TGTGCCGTACAGGGGGCGCAGGACTATGGCTACACCTTC. Amino acid sequence: CAVQGAQDYGYTF.

CDR3 sequence: CSAREKRGSYNEQFF. The CDR3 coding sequence is TGCAGTGCTAGAGAGAAGCGGGGATCCTACAATGAGCAGTTCTTC. The chain carries TRBV20-1 and TRBJ2-1; 7 bases are a match to TRBD2. The CDR3 consists of 15 residues. V shed 0 bases and J 1 base; nucleotides not matched to a gene: 3. Germline CDR1 is DFQATT and CDR2 is SNEGSKA (reference sequence).

In its sample, this clonotype was seen once. One junction end does not reproduce the germline sequence, and a read error may be involved. V and J are TRBV11-2 and TRBJ2-6, with D maybe TRBD1 (5 bases). This CDR3 has 17 amino acids. From germline, CDR1 is SGHAT and CDR2 FQNNGV. CDR3 in amino acids: CASSLSGVSSGASVLTF. CDR3 DNA sequence: TGTGCCAGCAGCTTGTCAGGAGTCAGTTCTGGGGCCAGCGTCCTGACTTTC.

This clonotype was counted many times. This rearrangement joins TRBV7-8 to TRBJ2-1; a possible D gene is TRBD2 (6 bases). The CDR3 sequence is 14 residues long. The V end lost 2 bases, the J end lost 3 bases, and 8 bases lay between the germline ends. The germline V gene has CDR1 SGHVS and CDR2 FQNEAQ. The CDR3 DNA is TGTGCCAGCAGCTTACCGGGGGACTACAATGAGCAGTTCTTC. Translating it yields CASSLPGDYNEQFF. Complete variable domain (other parts from reference TRBV7-8 and TRBJ2-1): GAGVSQSPRYKVAKRGQDVALRCDPISGHVSLFWYQQALGQGPEFLTYFQNEAQLDKSGLPSDRFFAERPEGSVSTLKIQRTQQEDSAVYLCASSLPGDYNEQFFGPGTRLTVL.

This clonotype has a count of ten or more. The chain carries TRBV27 and TRBJ1-6; D may be TRBD1 (6 bases). Germline assignment: CDR1 MNHEY and CDR2 SMNVEV (reference sequence). The V gene lost 3 bases and the J gene lost 9 bases, with 18 bases spanning the gap. The CDR3 spans 16 residues. CDR3 DNA: TGTGCCAGCAGTTTCGACCCAGGGGATAGGGGTTCACCCCTCCACTTT. It is translated as CASSFDPGDRGSPLHF.

This clonotype was counted at least ten times. The rearrangement joins TRBV7-2 to TRBJ2-3; 9 positions agree with TRBD2. CDR1 is SGHTA and CDR2 is FQGNSA in the germline V gene. The CDR3 loop spans 16 amino acids. V lost 1 base and J lost 5; bases outside the gene matches: 7. CDR3 nucleotide sequence: TGTGCCAGCAGCTTAGAGGGCGGGAGGGGGGTAGATACGCAGTATTTT. This translates into CASSLEGGRGVDTQYF.

This clonotype was counted at least ten times. The rearrangement uses TRBV28 and TRBJ1-5, with no clear D. Germline V gene data show CDR1 as MDHEN and CDR2 as SYDVKM. Trimming stripped 6 bases from V and 4 bases from J, with 7 bases between. The CDR3 totals 12 residues. CDR3 sequence: CASRSPNQPQHF. CDR3 DNA: TGTGCCAGCAGATCCCCAAATCAGCCCCAGCATTTT.

V usage is TRBV28 and J usage is TRBJ1-3, with D possibly being TRBD1 (5 bases). Germline V CDR1 and CDR2: MDHEN, SYDVKM. V was clipped by 1 base and J by 0 bases, with 10 bases between them. The CDR3 is made up of 16 amino acids. The CDR3 DNA reads as TGTGCCAGCAGTTTATCACAGGCCAGCTCTGGAAACACCATATATTTT. This encodes CASSLSQASSGNTIYF. The full variable domain, completed using reference TRBV28 and TRBJ1-3, is DVKVTQSSRYLVKRTGEKVFLECVQDMDHENMFWYRQDPGLGLRLIYFSYDVKMKEKGDIPEGYSVSREKKERFSLILESASTNQTSMYLCASSLSQASSGNTIYFGEGSWLTVV.

Concerning this clonotype: A much bigger clone sits one base away, suggesting this may be a read error. The chain employs TRBV30 and TRBJ1-1; TRBD1 is a possible D gene (6 bases). V was clipped by 2 bases and J by 1 base, with 8 bases between them. Per germline, CDR1 GTSNPN and CDR2 SVGIG (reference sequence). This CDR3 region has 13 residues. The CDR3 bases are TGTGCCTGGAGTCACAGGGCGAACACTGAAGCTTTCTTT. Translating gives CAWSHRANTEAFF.

The sample holds many counts of this clonotype. This rearrangement joins TRBV28 to TRBJ2-7; 8 bases map to TRBD1. V lost 6 bases to trimming and J lost 3 bases; unmatched junction nucleotides: 7. There are 14 residues in the CDR3. Germline assignment: CDR1 MDHEN and CDR2 SYDVKM. CDR3 in DNA: TGTGCCAGCAGAGACGGACAGGGTAACTACGAGCAGTACTTC. Its protein is CASRDGQGNYEQYF.

The rearrangement links TRBV7-8 to TRBJ2-7; the D is unclear. CDR1 and CDR2 from the germline V gene are SGHVS and FQNEAQ. The CDR3 has 13 residues. V lost 1 base to trimming and J lost 5 bases, with 9 bases between them. CDR3 protein: CASSLVSFDEQYF. Here the CDR3 DNA reads TGTGCCAGCAGCTTAGTTAGCTTCGACGAGCAGTACTTC.

With regard to this clonotype: A read error may be the cause here, since a much bigger clone is one base away. The chain couples TRBV2 to TRBJ1-5; D is unclear. The CDR3 has 17 residues. V lost 7 bases and J 2 bases, leaving 21 bases between the germline ends. Germline-derived CDR1 and CDR2 are SNHLY and FYNNEI. The CDR3 loop is CASNAAQPLNGNQPQHF. CDR3 coding DNA: TGTGCCAGCAACGCGGCCCAACCATTAAACGGCAATCAGCCCCAGCATTTT.

The chain carries TRBV30 and TRBJ1-3; D ambiguous. This CDR3 is built from 14 residues. The V end lost 0 bases, the J end lost 0 bases, and 6 bases lay between the germline ends. The V gene's germline CDR1 is GTSNPN and CDR2 SVGIG (reference sequence). DNA of the CDR3: TGTGCCTGGAGTGTATTACACTCTGGAAACACCATATATTTT. Amino acid sequence: CAWSVLHSGNTIYF.

This clonotype was detected ten times or more. CDR3 amino acids: CASSHEGADQPQHF. The CDR3 coding sequence is TGTGCCAGCAGCCACGAGGGGGCGGATCAGCCCCAGCATTTT. The genes are TRBV28 and TRBJ1-5; TRBD1 aligns across 7 bases. This CDR3 has 14 residues. Looked up from germline, CDR1 is MDHEN and CDR2 is SYDVKM. J lost 5 bases, V lost 6 bases, and 7 bases had no gene match.

The rearrangement links TRBV27 to TRBJ1-2; D remains ambiguous. Germline CDR1 is MNHEY and CDR2 is SMNVEV (reference sequence). V was cut by 7 bases and J by 4 bases, with 10 bases left in between. The CDR3 runs to 12 residues. CDR3 sequence: CASILHRYGYTF. The DNA of the CDR3 is TGTGCCAGCATTCTACATCGCTATGGCTACACCTTC.

This clonotype was detected many times. CDR3 residues: CASSLVAGAEGELFF. CDR3 in DNA: TGTGCCAGCAGCTTAGTAGCGGGAGCGGAAGGGGAGCTGTTTTTT. The J gene is TRBJ2-2, the V gene TRBV7-2, with TRBD2 matching 9 bases. Germline loops: CDR1 SGHTA, CDR2 FQGNSA. The trim removed 1 base at V and 8 bases at J, leaving 5 bases unmatched. The CDR3 has 15 residues.

The rearrangement uses TRBV12-3 or TRBV12-4 and TRBJ2-7; maybe TRBD2 (5 bases). Trimming took 5 bases from V and 3 from J, leaving 8 bases between them. The length of the CDR3 is 12 residues. Here the CDR3 DNA reads TGTGCCAGCAGTCGGACTTTCTACGAGCAGTACTTC. This gives the protein CASSRTFYEQYF.

This clonotype was counted at least ten times. This chain uses TRBV5-1 with TRBJ2-7, with D perhaps TRBD1 (6 bases). The CDR3 has 14 amino acids. Per germline, CDR1 SGHRS and CDR2 YFSETQ. Trimming pared 2 bases from V and 3 bases from J, leaving 12 bases between. DNA of the CDR3: TGCGCCAGCAGCTTCACGTCAGGGGTCTACGAGCAGTACTTC. Protein: CASSFTSGVYEQYF.

This clonotype showed up many times. The rearrangement links TRBV13 to TRBJ1-1, with D perhaps matching TRBD1 (6 bases). The V end lost 7 bases, the J end lost 1 base, and 7 bases lay between the germline ends. CDR1 and CDR2 from the germline V gene are PRHDT and FYEKMQ (reference sequence). CDR3 length: 12 amino acids. The CDR3 region has the DNA TGTGCCAGCACAGGGGAGAACACTGAAGCTTTCTTT. Encoded protein: CASTGENTEAFF.

The chain carries TRBV7-3 and TRBJ2-1, with 7 bases lining up with TRBD2. V dropped 1 base and J dropped 4; count of bases not matched to a gene: 10. Germline V CDR1 and CDR2: SGHTA, FQGTGA. The CDR3 spans 17 residues. The CDR3 region is CASSLRPGEGPYNEQFF. CDR3 DNA sequence: TGTGCCAGCAGCTTAAGGCCCGGGGAGGGCCCATACAATGAGCAGTTCTTC.

The chain is built from TRBV3-1 and TRBJ2-6; perhaps TRBD2 as D (5 bases). Germline values: CDR1 LGHDT, CDR2 YNNKEL (reference sequence). This CDR3 is 16 amino acids long. Trimming took 1 base from V and 0 from J, leaving 7 bases between them. The chain's CDR3 is CASSQVGSSGANVLTF. The CDR3 nucleotides are TGTGCCAGCAGCCAAGTAGGGAGCTCTGGGGCCAACGTCCTGACTTTC.

Points on this clonotype: A clone one base away is much larger, so this may be a read error. The gene calls are TRBV12-3 or TRBV12-4 and TRBJ1-2, with D possibly being TRBD1 (5 bases). This CDR3 region has 14 residues. CDR3 residues: CAGSPQGDEYGYTF. CDR3 DNA sequence: TGTGCCGGCAGTCCCCAGGGTGACGAATATGGCTACACCTTC.

In its sample, this clonotype was seen a few times. The V gene is TRBV20-1, the J gene TRBJ2-7; 8 bases are a match to TRBD2. V trimming: 4 bases; J trimming: 6 bases; junction bases outside the gene matches: 8. This CDR3 has 13 amino acids. Germline V gene lookup returns CDR1 DFQATT and CDR2 SNEGSKA (reference sequence). DNA for the CDR3: TGCAGTGCTAAGACGGGACTAGAAGGCGAGCAGTACTTC. As protein: CSAKTGLEGEQYF.

This clonotype showed up just a few times. V usage is TRBV7-9 and J usage is TRBJ2-7; 8 bases match TRBD1. Per germline, CDR1 SEHNR and CDR2 FQNEAQ (reference sequence). J was trimmed by 5 bases and V by 2 bases; bases with no gene match: 17. The CDR3 is 18 residues long. The CDR3 bases are TGTGCCAGCAGCTTAAAAGGTCCGGGAACAGGGGGATCCCACGAGCAGTACTTC. Protein: CASSLKGPGTGGSHEQYF.

This clonotype was counted many times. The rearrangement uses TRBV20-1 and TRBJ2-5; 11 bases are shared with TRBD2. The germline V gene has CDR1 DFQATT and CDR2 SNEGSKA (reference sequence). This CDR3 has 14 residues. Trimming removed 5 bases from V and 1 base from J; junction bases left unmatched: 3. The CDR3 nucleotides read TGCAGTGCTGGACTAGCGGGTGTCCAAGAGACCCAGTACTTC. Translation: CSAGLAGVQETQYF.

This clonotype was seen many times. This chain uses TRBV6-1 with TRBJ1-5; D is uncertain. Trimming took 3 bases from V and 5 from J, leaving 5 bases between them. CDR1 and CDR2 (germline): MNHNS, SASEGT. The CDR3 is 12 residues long. Written as DNA, the CDR3 is TGTGCCAGCAGTGATGGGGATCAGCCCCAGCATTTT. Encoded protein: CASSDGDQPQHF.